The 10 T cell receptor beta chains in this list originate from one sample, sequenced in a study of T cells after yellow fever vaccination. TCRdb used MiXCR to reprocess the 5' RACE reads, holding one entry per CDR3 protein. Here the sample spans 300,000 or so distinct CDR3 sequences, around 3.9% being singletons. The input for sequencing was PBMCs, taken 5 days after the yellow fever booster vaccination. All receptors come from a man aged 18 to 29 who received the YFV17D yellow fever vaccine.

This clonotype has just a few counts. CDR3 loop: CASSVGQGEKLFF. The DNA of the CDR3 is TGTGCCAGCAGTGTCGGACAGGGGGAAAAACTGTTTTTT. The chain employs TRBV6-2 or TRBV6-3 and TRBJ1-4, with 9 positions matching TRBD1. In germline, CDR1 is MNHEY, CDR2 SVGEGT. The junction had 3 bases not matched to a gene; V was cut back by 5 bases and J by 8 bases. This CDR3 contains 13 residues.

This clonotype was detected only a few times. V usage is TRBV5-6 and J usage is TRBJ1-2, with TRBD1 matching over 7 bases. The germline gives CDR1 SGHDT, CDR2 YYEEEE. The CDR3 sequence is 14 residues long. Trimming at V came to 4 bases and at J to 5 bases, leaving 8 bases not matched to a gene. This CDR3 is CASSQTGKSYGYTF. In nucleotides, the CDR3 is TGTGCCAGCAGCCAGACAGGGAAGAGTTATGGCTACACCTTC.

The rearrangement joins TRBV5-4 to TRBJ2-5; weak D call: TRBD2 (5 bases). V was pared by 4 bases and J by 0 bases, with 7 bases between. Germline V gene sequence: CDR1 SGHNT, CDR2 YYREEE (reference sequence). The CDR3 is made up of 13 amino acids. This CDR3 reads CASSETNQETQYF. The CDR3 region has the DNA TGTGCCAGCAGCGAGACTAACCAAGAGACCCAGTACTTC.

This clonotype has a handful of counts. The chain uses TRBV7-2 and TRBJ1-1; 9 bases agree with TRBD1. V trimming: 3 bases; J trimming: 5 bases; junction bases outside the gene matches: 10. The CDR3 is 16 amino acids. The germline gives CDR1 SGHTA, CDR2 FQGNSA. CDR3 amino acids: CASSFYVTGGGTEAFF. The DNA of the CDR3 is TGTGCCAGCAGCTTTTACGTGACAGGGGGTGGTACTGAAGCTTTCTTT.

V usage is TRBV5-6 and J usage is TRBJ1-2; the D gene is possibly TRBD1 (5 bases). Trimming shortened V by 5 bases and J by 10 bases, and 15 bases separated the two germline ends. The V gene's germline CDR1 is SGHDT and CDR2 YYEEEE. The CDR3 has 12 amino acids. The CDR3: CASRSGGGDYTF. CDR3 nucleotide sequence: TGTGCCAGCAGGTCGGGAGGAGGGGACTACACCTTC.

This clonotype was seen only a few times. The V gene is TRBV4-1, the J gene TRBJ2-4; 9 positions agree with TRBD1. The CDR3 length is 17 residues. Germline CDR1 and CDR2: MGHRA and YSYEKL. Unmatched junction bases numbered 9, after V lost 4 bases and J lost 2 bases. CDR3 sequence: CASSRGQGFATKNIQYF. CDR3 sequence (DNA): TGCGCCAGCAGCCGCGGACAGGGGTTCGCAACCAAAAACATTCAGTACTTC.

This sequence joins TRBV7-2 and TRBJ1-1; no clear D gene. This CDR3 comprises 16 residues. The V end lost 3 bases, the J end lost 3 bases, and 17 bases lay between the germline ends. Germline CDR1 is SGHTA and CDR2 is FQGNSA. CDR3 loop: CASSFTGVGEHTEAFF. As DNA, the CDR3 is TGTGCCAGCAGCTTCACGGGCGTCGGGGAGCACACTGAAGCTTTCTTT.

This clonotype was recorded a few times. The chain combines TRBV4-1 with TRBJ2-2; 8 bases are a match to TRBD2. The CDR3 spans 16 residues. Per germline, CDR1 MGHRA and CDR2 YSYEKL. With 3 bases clipped from V and 5 bases from J, the junction kept 8 bases outside the gene matches. The CDR3: CASSQTGTSKTGELFF. The CDR3 region has the DNA TGCGCCAGCAGCCAGACCGGGACTAGTAAAACCGGGGAGCTGTTTTTT.

V is TRBV29-1 and J is TRBJ2-1, with D unclear. This CDR3 has 16 residues. V was trimmed by 1 base and J by 9 bases, leaving 22 bases between them. Per the germline V gene, CDR1 is SQVTM and CDR2 is ANQGSEA. The CDR3 DNA is TGCAGCGTTGAAGGGTATGAAGGGTGGAGTCGGACTGAGCAGTTCTTC. Its protein product is CSVEGYEGWSRTEQFF.

The chain recombines TRBV7-6 with TRBJ2-1; D remains unclear. In germline, CDR1 is SGHVS, CDR2 FNYEAQ. The V gene lost 1 base and the J gene lost 9 bases, with 16 bases spanning the gap. The CDR3 consists of 15 residues. The CDR3: CASSLVISLTSEQFF. In DNA, the CDR3 is TGTGCCAGCAGCTTAGTAATTTCACTTACGAGTGAGCAGTTCTTC.